This T cell receptor (beta chain) is drawn from a study of CD8 T cells in Susac syndrome (dated by TCRdb to the late 2010s). As for the study more broadly: Whether CD8+ T cell activation and differentiation in Susac syndrome was antigen driven was tested using repertoire sequencing. Points the paper makes about the study in general: The number of individuals in the TCR sequencing and HLA analysis was recognized as being relatively small.

The germline V gene gives CDR1 as KGHSH and CDR2 as LQKENI. The trim is 2 bases for V and 2 bases for J, with a gap of 9 bases between the germline ends. The CDR3 goes from the cysteine to the phenylalanine over 14 residues. Left in the record is the CDR3 DNA by itself, 42 bases read in frame from the first base. This clonotype was detected only once. Its binding antigen is unknown. No much larger clone exists at a distance of one base, and base qualities are not known. Evidence from one read is weak. RNA was extracted with the RNeasy kit and about 0.5 to 1 ug was reverse transcribed using random hexamers. TCR beta CDR3 regions were amplified with the immunoSEQ multiplex PCR assay covering 54 Vbeta and 13 Jbeta segments. To correct PCR amplification bias, a synthetic template baseline was used for both primer optimization and computational correction. Regarding the original processing steps: Reads were annotated to V, D and J genes according to IMGT and were analyzed with immunoSEQ Analyzer, with only productive sequences retained. Clonality was calculated as one minus the Shannon entropy normalized by log2 of the number of productive unique sequences. For each patient and control, public and private clones were evaluated among the 100 most prevalent clones. Clones were defined as Susac-specific if absent from the healthy and MS cohorts, from under 1,200 published viral clones and from other ImmuneACCESS disease sequences. Through fastp at Q25 and MiXCR, TCRdb rebuilt clones from the public reads, retaining in-frame beta chains. Entries that share a CDR3 protein sequence are merged under the most common genes and DNA. TCRdb, not the original authors, processed these V and J calls. Present in this sample are about 120,000 distinct CDR3 sequences, 94% of which were seen just once. The ten most abundant clones make up around 0.1% of the sample.

Peripheral blood CD8+ and CD4+ T cells from healthy donors, Susac syndrome patients and multiple sclerosis patients were profiled by high-throughput TCR beta sequencing. Healthy donors were age- and sex-matched controls. Bulk CD8+ and CD4+ T cells were purified by magnetic negative isolation, whereas CD8+ TEMRA cells were enriched by FACS. Blood was collected in EDTA tubes and processed within 24 hours, with PBMCs isolated through density gradient centrifugation. PBMCs intended for TCR sequencing were cryopreserved in liquid nitrogen and were subsequently thawed in a 37 degrees C water bath. A purity of at least 90% was achieved for sorted or isolated CD4+, CD8+ and CD8+ TEMRA cells.

The source is a human donor in good health. The chain joins TRBV18 to TRBJ2-5; a tentative D match to TRBD2 spans 6 bases. The sample taken for sequencing was CD4+ T cells from PBMCs. The CDR3 reads CASSPGGIQETQYF. At the DNA level, the sequence is TGTGCCAGCTCACCAGGGGGGATTCAAGAGACCCAGTACTTC.